A selection of T cell receptor beta chains follows, all from one sample in a study of blood T cell repertoires in COVID-19. The table came from immunoSEQ multiplex PCR; TCRdb's copy has only in-frame clones and leaves some out. This sample carries roughly 92,000 clones, roughly nine tenths of them seen once, and the ten largest clones take over 4.5%. Sequencing input: peripheral blood. The receptor set was obtained from a man aged 50 to 60 with acute or convalescent COVID-19. CDR3s include the opening cysteine and the closing phenylalanine or tryptophan. Fields, in order: J gene, V gene, clone size, D gene, CDR3 DNA, CDR3 protein. A D gene is named only where the DNA matches it firmly. Rows give clone size only sometimes, using once, few, many, or a class for an expanded clone.

J: TRBJ2-1
V: TRBV7-2
size: .
D: TRBD2
DNA: TGTGCCAGCAGCTTAGATTTCGCCCCCACTAGCGAACAGTTCTTC
CDR3: CASSLDFAPTSEQFF

J: TRBJ2-7
V: TRBV30
size: .
D: .
DNA: TGTGCCTGGAAACCAGGGCCCTACGAGCAGTACTTC
CDR3: CAWKPGPYEQYF

J: TRBJ1-5
V: TRBV2
size: .
D: .
DNA: TGTGCCAGCAGTGAAAGGGGGAAAAATCAGCCCCAGCATTTT
CDR3: CASSERGKNQPQHF

J: TRBJ1-1
V: TRBV10-1
size: once
D: .
DNA: TGCGCCAGCAGTGAGTGCGGCAAAGTTAACACTGAAGCTTTCTTT
CDR3: CASSECGKVNTEAFF

J: TRBJ1-2
V: TRBV30
size: .
D: TRBD1
DNA: TGTGCCTGGAGTCACAGGACAGGGGGCTACACCTTC
CDR3: CAWSHRTGGYTF

J: TRBJ1-2
V: TRBV6-2/TRBV6-3
size: .
D: .
DNA: TGTGCCAGCAGTTACCCGCCATATACCTTACAGAACTATGGCTACACCTTC
CDR3: CASSYPPYTLQNYGYTF

J: TRBJ2-3
V: TRBV6-5
size: .
D: TRBD2
DNA: TGTGCCAGCAGTTCGACTAGCGGGAGTGGAACAGATACGCAGTATTTT
CDR3: CASSSTSGSGTDTQYF

J: TRBJ2-3
V: TRBV7-9
size: once
D: .
DNA: TGTGCCAGCAGCTTGGCTAGCATTACAGATACGCAGTATTTT
CDR3: CASSLASITDTQYF

J: TRBJ1-4
V: TRBV7-8
size: .
D: .
DNA: TGTGCCAGCAGCTTAGTTACCGCGATTAATGAAAAACTGTTTTTT
CDR3: CASSLVTAINEKLFF

J: TRBJ1-5
V: TRBV10-3
size: .
D: TRBD1
DNA: TGTGCCATCAGTGGACAGGGGGTCCTTCAGCCCCAGCATTTT
CDR3: CAISGQGVLQPQHF

J: TRBJ2-1
V: TRBV21-1
size: .
D: .
DNA: TGTGCCAGCAGCAAATACTCCGGGACAGGGAGAGGACTAGCCGATCTAAGCTCCTACAATGAGCAGTTCTTC
CDR3: CASSKYSGTGRGLADLSSYNEQFF

J: TRBJ1-2
V: TRBV2
size: .
D: TRBD1
DNA: TGTGCCAGCTCAGCACAGGGGGCCCTCTATGGCTACACCTTC
CDR3: CASSAQGALYGYTF

J: TRBJ1-3
V: TRBV11-2
size: .
D: .
DNA: TGTGCCAGCAGCTTATACCCCACGGGGAAAGGAAACACCATATATTTT
CDR3: CASSLYPTGKGNTIYF

J: TRBJ1-2
V: TRBV6-5
size: .
D: TRBD1
DNA: TGTGCCAGCAGCCGGACAGGGGGCCTCCACTATGGCTACACCTTC
CDR3: CASSRTGGLHYGYTF

J: TRBJ2-7
V: TRBV3-1/TRBV3-2
size: .
D: TRBD1
DNA: TGTGCCAGCAGCCAAGATTGGGCAGGGGGTTCCTACGAGCAGTACTTC
CDR3: CASSQDWAGGSYEQYF

J: TRBJ2-7
V: TRBV12-3/TRBV12-4
size: .
D: .
DNA: TGTGCCAGCAGTTTCCCAGGGACCTACGAGCAGTACTTC
CDR3: CASSFPGTYEQYF

J: TRBJ2-7
V: TRBV3-1/TRBV3-2
size: once
D: TRBD2
DNA: TGTGCCAGCAGCCAAGAGCTTCCGGGACTAGCCCGCGAGCAGTACTTC
CDR3: CASSQELPGLAREQYF

J: TRBJ1-2
V: TRBV6-5
size: .
D: TRBD1
DNA: TGTGCCAGCAGTTACGACAGGGGGCATCGCTACACCTTC
CDR3: CASSYDRGHRYTF

J: TRBJ2-1
V: TRBV29-1
size: once
D: .
DNA: TGCAGCGTTGAAGAGCAGGGCAATGAGCAGTTCTTC
CDR3: CSVEEQGNEQFF

J: TRBJ1-3
V: TRBV28
size: .
D: .
DNA: TGTGCCAGCAGTCGGGACATCTCTGGAAACACCATATATTTT
CDR3: CASSRDISGNTIYF

J: TRBJ2-3
V: TRBV7-6
size: .
D: .
DNA: TGTGCCAGCAGCTTAATGAGGACAGATACGCAGTATTTT
CDR3: CASSLMRTDTQYF

J: TRBJ1-2
V: TRBV3-1/TRBV3-2
size: .
D: .
DNA: TGTGCCAGCAGCCGGTGGGACTCTTCGGGAGGCTACACCTTC
CDR3: CASSRWDSSGGYTF

J: TRBJ1-5
V: TRBV30
size: .
D: TRBD1
DNA: TGTGCCTGGGTGGGACAGGAAGGTCAGCCCCAGCATTTT
CDR3: CAWVGQEGQPQHF

J: TRBJ1-1
V: TRBV18
size: once
D: .
DNA: TGTGCCAGCTCACCCTCTGGAGGGATCGGGACTGAAGCTTTCTTT
CDR3: CASSPSGGIGTEAFF

J: TRBJ1-4
V: TRBV30
size: .
D: TRBD1
DNA: TGTGCCTGGGGGACAGGGGGCGCGGGTGAAAAACTGTTTTTT
CDR3: CAWGTGGAGEKLFF

J: TRBJ1-2
V: TRBV6-5
size: .
D: TRBD1
DNA: TGTGCCAGCAGCAGACAGGGGGCTAACGGCTACACCTTC
CDR3: CASSRQGANGYTF

J: TRBJ2-3
V: TRBV5-4
size: .
D: TRBD2
DNA: TGTGCCAGCAGCTTCATAGCGGGAGGTTCAGATACGCAGTATTTT
CDR3: CASSFIAGGSDTQYF

J: TRBJ1-6
V: TRBV5-1
size: .
D: TRBD1
DNA: TGCGCCAGCAGCTTGGACGGACAGGGAAGCTCCTATAATTCACCCCTCCACTTT
CDR3: CASSLDGQGSSYNSPLHF

J: TRBJ2-1
V: TRBV11-2
size: .
D: TRBD2
DNA: TGTGCCAGCAGCTCGCTACTAGCGGGAGTTAATGAGCAGTTCTTC
CDR3: CASSSLLAGVNEQFF

J: TRBJ2-7
V: TRBV2
size: .
D: .
DNA: TGTGCCAGCAAAAGTCAGGGCACCTCCTACGAGCAGTACTTC
CDR3: CASKSQGTSYEQYF

J: TRBJ1-2
V: TRBV6-5
size: .
D: .
DNA: TGTGCCAGCAGTCGAGACAGGACTAACTATGGCTACACCTTC
CDR3: CASSRDRTNYGYTF

J: TRBJ2-7
V: TRBV6-6
size: .
D: TRBD2
DNA: TGTGCCAGCAGTTACTCGGGCAACGGGGGGGACGAGCAGTACTTC
CDR3: CASSYSGNGGDEQYF

J: TRBJ1-2
V: TRBV5-1
size: .
D: .
DNA: TGCGCCAGCAGCTTGGTTCCAACTCCAAACTATGGCTACACCTTC
CDR3: CASSLVPTPNYGYTF

J: TRBJ1-2
V: TRBV20-1
size: .
D: .
DNA: TGCAGTGCTCAGGGAGGTGGCTACACCTTC
CDR3: CSAQGGGYTF

J: TRBJ2-1
V: TRBV11-2
size: few
D: TRBD2
DNA: TGTGCCAGCAGCCCAACTAGAGCGGGAGGTTTTGAGCAGTTCTTC
CDR3: CASSPTRAGGFEQFF

J: TRBJ1-5
V: TRBV5-8
size: .
D: .
DNA: TGTGCCAGCAGCTTGGTGTCCGGGGGTCAGCCCCAGCATTTT
CDR3: CASSLVSGGQPQHF

J: TRBJ1-4
V: TRBV6-6
size: few
D: .
DNA: TGTGCCAGCAGTTATGGGCTGGACAGCAGCTTCCGCATTTTT
CDR3: CASSYGLDSSFRIF

J: TRBJ2-7
V: TRBV6-6
size: .
D: .
DNA: TGTGCCAGCAGTCCCGGTGGACTAATAACCTACGAGCAGTACTTC
CDR3: CASSPGGLITYEQYF

J: TRBJ2-2
V: TRBV6-5
size: .
D: TRBD2
DNA: TGTGCCAGCATAATTAGCGGGAGGGCCCCCGGGGAGCTGTTTTTT
CDR3: CASIISGRAPGELFF

J: TRBJ1-1
V: TRBV14
size: .
D: .
DNA: TGTGCCAGCAGCCGAACAGTGAACACTGAAGCTTTCTTT
CDR3: CASSRTVNTEAFF

J: TRBJ2-2
V: TRBV9
size: .
D: .
DNA: TGTGCCAGCAGCGCCAGGGGCGCGAACACCGGGGAGCTGTTTTTT
CDR3: CASSARGANTGELFF

J: TRBJ2-3
V: TRBV15
size: once
D: TRBD2
DNA: TGTGCCACCAGCAGAGATCGCGCGAGCGGGAGAGGCGATACGCAGTATTTT
CDR3: CATSRDRASGRGDTQYF

J: TRBJ1-1
V: TRBV11-2
size: .
D: .
DNA: TGTGCCAGCAGCGGACGACAGGTTGGGAACACTGAAGCTTTCTTT
CDR3: CASSGRQVGNTEAFF

J: TRBJ1-5
V: TRBV7-2
size: .
D: TRBD1
DNA: TGTGCCAGCAGCTTAGCAGTGACAGGGGGGGACCAGCCCCAGCATTTT
CDR3: CASSLAVTGGDQPQHF

J: TRBJ2-7
V: TRBV5-8
size: .
D: .
DNA: TGTGCCAGCAGCTTTTCAGTGGAGGGGCCCTACTACGAGCAGTACTTC
CDR3: CASSFSVEGPYYEQYF

J: TRBJ1-1
V: TRBV19
size: .
D: .
DNA: TGTGCCAGTAGTATGACAGGGAACACTGAAGCTTTCTTT
CDR3: CASSMTGNTEAFF

J: TRBJ2-1
V: TRBV19
size: .
D: .
DNA: TGTGCCAGTAGTATCTTTATGGGAGAGACTTGGGATGAGCAGTTCTTC
CDR3: CASSIFMGETWDEQFF

J: TRBJ1-1
V: TRBV4-1
size: .
D: .
DNA: TGCGCCAGCAGCCAAGGTCACACACTAAACACTGAAGCTTTCTTT
CDR3: CASSQGHTLNTEAFF

J: TRBJ1-5
V: TRBV3-1/TRBV3-2
size: .
D: TRBD1
DNA: TGTGCCAGCTCCCGGACAGGGGATAGCAATCAGCCCCAGCATTTT
CDR3: CASSRTGDSNQPQHF

J: TRBJ2-7
V: TRBV5-1
size: .
D: TRBD1
DNA: TGCGCCAGCCAGCTGGAGACAGGGGTAAACTACGAGCAGTACTTC
CDR3: CASQLETGVNYEQYF

J: TRBJ2-2
V: TRBV19
size: .
D: TRBD2
DNA: TGTGCCAGTAGTCAAAGACTAGCGGGGGACCTCGGGGAGCTGTTTTTT
CDR3: CASSQRLAGDLGELFF

J: TRBJ1-1
V: TRBV7-9
size: .
D: TRBD1
DNA: TGTGCCAGCAGCTCCATTAACTTACAGGGGGGGACTGAAGCTTTCTTT
CDR3: CASSSINLQGGTEAFF

J: TRBJ1-2
V: TRBV6-6
size: few
D: .
DNA: TGTGCCAGCACCCTCCGATCGTCGATGCCGGGGGGCTACACCTTC
CDR3: CASTLRSSMPGGYTF

J: TRBJ2-7
V: TRBV25-1
size: .
D: TRBD2
DNA: TGTGCCAGCAGTGAGGTCCTAGCGGGAGATTCCGAGCAGTACTTC
CDR3: CASSEVLAGDSEQYF

J: TRBJ1-6
V: TRBV30
size: .
D: TRBD1
DNA: TGTGCCTGGAGTCGCGGGACAGGTGCACCCCTCCACTTT
CDR3: CAWSRGTGAPLHF

J: TRBJ2-1
V: TRBV5-1
size: .
D: TRBD2
DNA: TGCGCCAGCAGCTTGTATAGCGGGAGAAATGAGCAGTTCTTC
CDR3: CASSLYSGRNEQFF

J: TRBJ1-2
V: TRBV29-1
size: .
D: .
DNA: TGCAGCGTTGAAGCCCAGGGGAACTATGGCTACACCTTC
CDR3: CSVEAQGNYGYTF

J: TRBJ2-1
V: TRBV7-9
size: .
D: TRBD2
DNA: TGTGCCAGCAGCTGGGAGGGAGGGCCGCATGAGCAGTTCTTC
CDR3: CASSWEGGPHEQFF

J: TRBJ2-5
V: TRBV19
size: .
D: TRBD2
DNA: TGTGCCAGTAGTCTTGCCGGGTTGACTAGCGATAAAGAGACCCAGTACTTC
CDR3: CASSLAGLTSDKETQYF